This TCR beta chain was recovered during a study of beta chain features in type 1 diabetes. Across the whole study: Healthy donors and patients had similar age, gender and cell yields. Whole-study results and caveats: Sequencing the cDNA could make cells with high TCR expression show up more than they should. For Type 1 diabetes patients, all four CD4+ subsets carried TCRB CDR3s that were moderately but significantly shorter.

With 4 bases clipped from V and 5 bases from J, the junction kept 8 bases outside the gene matches. This CDR3 region has 14 residues. From germline, CDR1 is SGDLS and CDR2 YYNGEE. cDNA synthesis used the whole RNA isolate, giving expressed TCRB sequences. Clones were sequenced by immunoSEQ multiplex PCR, and TCRdb holds only the in-frame ones, with some missing. Among hundreds of thousands of clones listed, around 12% were seen once. With regard to this clone: The antigen is not known.

The TCR comes from a woman under 30 with type 1 diabetes. This rearrangement joins TRBV9 to TRBJ2-5; 7 bases map to TRBD1. The specimen was naive CD4+ T cells from blood. CDR3 region: CASSLGDSGETQYF. The CDR3 DNA is TGTGCCAGCAGCCTGGGGGACAGTGGGGAGACCCAGTACTTC. The full variable domain, in which reference TRBV9 and TRBJ2-5 provide the parts outside the CDR3, is DSGVTQTPKHLITATGQRVTLRCSPRSGDLSVYWYQQSLDQGLQFLIQYYNGEERAKGNILERFSAQQFPDLHSELNLSSLELGDSALYFCASSLGDSGETQYFGPGTRLLVL.